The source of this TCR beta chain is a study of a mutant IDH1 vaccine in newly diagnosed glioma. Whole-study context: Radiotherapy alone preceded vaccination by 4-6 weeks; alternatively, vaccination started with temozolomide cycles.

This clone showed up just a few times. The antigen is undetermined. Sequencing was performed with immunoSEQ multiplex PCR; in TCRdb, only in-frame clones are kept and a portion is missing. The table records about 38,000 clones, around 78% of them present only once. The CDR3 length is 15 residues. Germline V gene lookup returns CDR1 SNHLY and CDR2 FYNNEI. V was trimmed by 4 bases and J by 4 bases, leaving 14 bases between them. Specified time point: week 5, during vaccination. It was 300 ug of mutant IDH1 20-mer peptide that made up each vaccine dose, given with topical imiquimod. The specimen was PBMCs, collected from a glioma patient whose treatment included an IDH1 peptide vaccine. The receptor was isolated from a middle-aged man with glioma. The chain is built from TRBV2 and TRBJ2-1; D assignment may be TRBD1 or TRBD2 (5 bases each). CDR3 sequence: CASSVRGAGYNEQFF. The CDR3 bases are TGTGCCAGCAGTGTAAGAGGGGCTGGGTACAATGAGCAGTTCTTC.